This TCR beta chain was observed in a study of technical replicates of blood from a handful of donors. The germline V gene has CDR1 MGHRA and CDR2 YSYEKL. V was clipped by 5 bases and J by 3 bases; unmatched bases: 10. The CDR3 consists of 15 residues. Method: immunoSEQ multiplex PCR; TCRdb's copy keeps in-frame clones and lacks some. This table has 80,000 to 90,000 clones, about 94% appearing once. The source material was T cells isolated from PBMCs. This clonotype was sampled from a human donor in good health. This chain connects TRBV4-1 to TRBJ2-7; 7 bases line up with TRBD2. CDR3 DNA: TGCGCCAGCAGCAACCCCAGCGGGACCATCTACGAGCAGTACTTC. Translating it yields CASSNPSGTIYEQYF.